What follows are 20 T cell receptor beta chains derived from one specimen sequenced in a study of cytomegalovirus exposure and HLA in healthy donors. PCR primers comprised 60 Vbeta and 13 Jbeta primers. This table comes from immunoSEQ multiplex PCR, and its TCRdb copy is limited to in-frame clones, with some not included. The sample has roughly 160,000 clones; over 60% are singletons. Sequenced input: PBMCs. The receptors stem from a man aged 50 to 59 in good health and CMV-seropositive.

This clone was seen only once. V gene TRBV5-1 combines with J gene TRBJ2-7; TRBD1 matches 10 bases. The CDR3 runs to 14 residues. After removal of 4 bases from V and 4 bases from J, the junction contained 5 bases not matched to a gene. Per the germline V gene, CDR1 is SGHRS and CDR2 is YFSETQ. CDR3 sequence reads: CASSARQGAYEQYF. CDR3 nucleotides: TGCGCCAGCAGCGCCAGACAGGGGGCGTACGAGCAGTACTTC.

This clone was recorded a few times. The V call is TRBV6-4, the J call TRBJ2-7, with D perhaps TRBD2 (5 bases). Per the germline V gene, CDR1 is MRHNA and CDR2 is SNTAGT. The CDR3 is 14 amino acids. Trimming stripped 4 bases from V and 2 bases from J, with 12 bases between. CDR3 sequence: CASSGRADPYEQYV. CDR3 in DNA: TGTGCCAGCAGTGGTAGAGCGGATCCCTACGAGCAGTACGTC.

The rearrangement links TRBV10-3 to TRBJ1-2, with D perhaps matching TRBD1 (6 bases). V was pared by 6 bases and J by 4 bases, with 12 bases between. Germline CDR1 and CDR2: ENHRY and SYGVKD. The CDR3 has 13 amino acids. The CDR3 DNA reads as TGTGCCATCAGCAGGGGTCCCACCTATGGCTACACCTTC. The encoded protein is CAISRGPTYGYTF.

CDR3 coding DNA: TGTGCCAGCTCCGCGGGGTTGAACACTGAAGCTTTCTTT. Translating it yields CASSAGLNTEAFF. The chain employs TRBV18 and TRBJ1-1, with no clear D. Germline V gene data show CDR1 as KGHSH and CDR2 as LQKENI. Trimming removed 6 bases at V and 0 bases at J, with 8 bases between. The length of the CDR3 is 13 residues.

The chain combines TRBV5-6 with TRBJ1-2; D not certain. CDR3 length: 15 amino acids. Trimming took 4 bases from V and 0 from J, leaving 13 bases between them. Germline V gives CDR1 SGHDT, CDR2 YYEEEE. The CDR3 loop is CASSPSNSPNYGYTF. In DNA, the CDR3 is TGTGCCAGCAGCCCGTCTAACAGTCCTAACTATGGCTACACCTTC.

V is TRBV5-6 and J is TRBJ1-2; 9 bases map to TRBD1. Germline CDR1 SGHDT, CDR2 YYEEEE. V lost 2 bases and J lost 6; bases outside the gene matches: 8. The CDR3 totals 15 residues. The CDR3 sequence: CASSFTGGPSDGYTF. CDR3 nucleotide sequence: TGTGCCAGCAGCTTTACAGGGGGCCCATCCGATGGCTACACCTTC.

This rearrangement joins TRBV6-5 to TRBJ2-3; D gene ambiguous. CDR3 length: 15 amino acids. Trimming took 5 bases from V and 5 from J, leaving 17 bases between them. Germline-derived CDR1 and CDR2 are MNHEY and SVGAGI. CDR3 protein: CASSRPGAKKDTQYF. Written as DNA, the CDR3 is TGTGCCAGCAGTCGCCCGGGTGCTAAAAAAGATACGCAGTATTTT.

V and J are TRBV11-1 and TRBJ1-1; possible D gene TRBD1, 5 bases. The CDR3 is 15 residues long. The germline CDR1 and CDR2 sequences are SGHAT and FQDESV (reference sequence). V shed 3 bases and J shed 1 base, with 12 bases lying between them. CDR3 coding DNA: TGTGCCAGCAGCTTTAGGAGGGGCTGGAACACTGAAGCTTTCTTT. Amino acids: CASSFRRGWNTEAFF. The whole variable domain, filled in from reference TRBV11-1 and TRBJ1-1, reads EAEVAQSPRYKITEKSQAVAFWCDPISGHATLYWYRQILGQGPELLVQFQDESVVDDSQLPKDRFSAERLKGVDSTLKIQPAELGDSAMYLCASSFRRGWNTEAFFGQGTRLTVV.

The chain's CDR3 is CASSSTGTGGAEQYF. The CDR3 coding sequence is TGTGCCAGCAGTTCAACCGGGACAGGGGGCGCCGAGCAGTACTTC. The chain links TRBV7-9 to TRBJ2-7; 12 bases align to TRBD1. With V trimmed by 6 bases and J by 6 bases, 9 bases remained unmatched. CDR3 length: 15 amino acids. From germline, CDR1 is SEHNR and CDR2 FQNEAQ (reference sequence). The full variable domain, completed using reference TRBV7-9 and TRBJ2-7, is DTGVSQNPRHKITKRGQNVTFRCDPISEHNRLYWYRQTLGQGPEFLTYFQNEAQLEKSRLLSDRFSAERPKGSFSTLEIQRTEQGDSAMYLCASSSTGTGGAEQYFGPGTRLTVT.

This CDR3 reads CASSLTQPGPDRAPLHF. CDR3 coding DNA: TGCGCCAGCAGCTTGACGCAACCCGGACCCGACAGGGCACCCCTCCACTTT. J is TRBJ1-6 and V is TRBV5-1; 7 nucleotides agree with TRBD1. The CDR3 totals 17 residues. Unmatched junction bases numbered 15, after V lost 1 base and J lost 11 bases. The germline V gene has CDR1 SGHRS and CDR2 YFSETQ.

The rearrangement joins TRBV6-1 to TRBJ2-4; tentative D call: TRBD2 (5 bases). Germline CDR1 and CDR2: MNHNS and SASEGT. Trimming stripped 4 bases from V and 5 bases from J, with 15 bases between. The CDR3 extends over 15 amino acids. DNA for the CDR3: TGTGCCAGCAGTGGAACAGCCCCCGGGGAAAACATTCAGTACTTC. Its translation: CASSGTAPGENIQYF.

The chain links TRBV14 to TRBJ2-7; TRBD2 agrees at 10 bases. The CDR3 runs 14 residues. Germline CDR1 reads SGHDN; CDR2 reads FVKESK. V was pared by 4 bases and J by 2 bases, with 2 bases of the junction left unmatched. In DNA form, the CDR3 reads TGTGCCAGCAGCCGCGGACTAGCGGCCTACGAGCAGTACTTC. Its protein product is CASSRGLAAYEQYF. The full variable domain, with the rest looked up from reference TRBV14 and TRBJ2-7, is EAGVTQFPSHSVIEKGQTVTLRCDPISGHDNLYWYRRVMGKEIKFLLHFVKESKQDESGMPNNRFLAERTGGTYSTLKVQPAELEDSGVYFCASSRGLAAYEQYFGPGTRLTVT.

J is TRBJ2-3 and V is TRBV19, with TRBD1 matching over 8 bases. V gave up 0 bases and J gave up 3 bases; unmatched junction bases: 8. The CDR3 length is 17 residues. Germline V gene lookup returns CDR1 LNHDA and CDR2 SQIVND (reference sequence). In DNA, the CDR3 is TGTGCCAGTAGTATAGATATAGGGCAGGGGGCTACAGATACGCAGTATTTT. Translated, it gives CASSIDIGQGATDTQYF. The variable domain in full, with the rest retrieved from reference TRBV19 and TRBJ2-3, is DGGITQSPKYLFRKEGQNVTLSCEQNLNHDAMYWYRQDPGQGLRLIYYSQIVNDFQKGDIAEGYSVSREKKESFPLTVTSAQKNPTAFYLCASSIDIGQGATDTQYFGPGTRLTVL.

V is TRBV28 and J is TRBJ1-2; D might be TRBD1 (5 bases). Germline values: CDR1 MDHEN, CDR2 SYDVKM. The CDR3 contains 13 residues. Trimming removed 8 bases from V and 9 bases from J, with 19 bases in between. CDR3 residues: CASGQGLSGSYTF. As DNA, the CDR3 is TGTGCCAGCGGTCAGGGCTTGTCAGGGAGCTACACCTTC.

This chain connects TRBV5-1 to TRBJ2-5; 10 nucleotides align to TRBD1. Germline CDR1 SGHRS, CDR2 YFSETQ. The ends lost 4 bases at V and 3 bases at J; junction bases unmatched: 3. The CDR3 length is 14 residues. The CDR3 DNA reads TGCGCCAGCAGCACGGGACAGGGGAAAGAGACCCAGTACTTC. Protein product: CASSTGQGKETQYF.

Written as DNA, the CDR3 is TGTGCCAGCTCACCGGGACAGGGAGTGAACACTGAAGCTTTCTTT. This gives the protein CASSPGQGVNTEAFF. V and J are TRBV18 and TRBJ1-1; 9 bases are shared with TRBD1. CDR1 is KGHSH, CDR2 LQKENI, per germline. CDR3 length: 15 residues. Trimming cost V 3 bases and J 0 bases; bases outside gene matches: 2. Using reference TRBV18 and TRBJ1-1 for the parts outside the CDR3, the full variable domain is NAGVMQNPRHLVRRRGQEARLRCSPMKGHSHVYWYRQLPEEGLKFMVYLQKENIIDESGMPKERFSAEFPKEGPSILRIQQVVRGDSAAYFCASSPGQGVNTEAFFGQGTRLTVV.

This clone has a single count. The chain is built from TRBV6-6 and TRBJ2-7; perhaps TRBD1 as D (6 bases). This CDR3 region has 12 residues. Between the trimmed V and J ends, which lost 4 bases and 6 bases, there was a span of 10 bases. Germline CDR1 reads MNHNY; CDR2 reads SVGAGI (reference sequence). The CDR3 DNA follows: TGTGCCAGCAGTTTCAACAGGGTCGAGCAGTACTTC. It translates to CASSFNRVEQYF.

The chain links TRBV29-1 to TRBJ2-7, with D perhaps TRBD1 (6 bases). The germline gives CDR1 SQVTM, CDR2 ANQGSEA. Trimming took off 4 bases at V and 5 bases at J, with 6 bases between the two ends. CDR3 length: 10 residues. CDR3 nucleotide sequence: TGCAGCGTTGGGGACAACGAGCAGTACTTC. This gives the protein CSVGDNEQYF.

CDR3 DNA sequence: TGCGCCAGCAGCCAAGATTCAGGGGGCACTGAAGCTTTCTTT. This translates into CASSQDSGGTEAFF. This chain uses TRBV4-3 with TRBJ1-1, with 7 bases matching TRBD1. CDR3 length equals 14 residues. From germline, CDR1 is LGHNA and CDR2 YSLEER. Trimming took 0 bases from V and 4 from J; bases not matched to a gene: 2.

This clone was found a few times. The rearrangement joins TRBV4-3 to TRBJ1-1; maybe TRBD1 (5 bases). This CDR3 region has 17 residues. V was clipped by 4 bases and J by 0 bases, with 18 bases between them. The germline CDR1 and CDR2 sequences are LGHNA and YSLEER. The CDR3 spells CASSLQTGASMNTEAFF. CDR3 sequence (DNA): TGCGCCAGCAGCCTTCAAACAGGAGCATCAATGAACACTGAAGCTTTCTTT.